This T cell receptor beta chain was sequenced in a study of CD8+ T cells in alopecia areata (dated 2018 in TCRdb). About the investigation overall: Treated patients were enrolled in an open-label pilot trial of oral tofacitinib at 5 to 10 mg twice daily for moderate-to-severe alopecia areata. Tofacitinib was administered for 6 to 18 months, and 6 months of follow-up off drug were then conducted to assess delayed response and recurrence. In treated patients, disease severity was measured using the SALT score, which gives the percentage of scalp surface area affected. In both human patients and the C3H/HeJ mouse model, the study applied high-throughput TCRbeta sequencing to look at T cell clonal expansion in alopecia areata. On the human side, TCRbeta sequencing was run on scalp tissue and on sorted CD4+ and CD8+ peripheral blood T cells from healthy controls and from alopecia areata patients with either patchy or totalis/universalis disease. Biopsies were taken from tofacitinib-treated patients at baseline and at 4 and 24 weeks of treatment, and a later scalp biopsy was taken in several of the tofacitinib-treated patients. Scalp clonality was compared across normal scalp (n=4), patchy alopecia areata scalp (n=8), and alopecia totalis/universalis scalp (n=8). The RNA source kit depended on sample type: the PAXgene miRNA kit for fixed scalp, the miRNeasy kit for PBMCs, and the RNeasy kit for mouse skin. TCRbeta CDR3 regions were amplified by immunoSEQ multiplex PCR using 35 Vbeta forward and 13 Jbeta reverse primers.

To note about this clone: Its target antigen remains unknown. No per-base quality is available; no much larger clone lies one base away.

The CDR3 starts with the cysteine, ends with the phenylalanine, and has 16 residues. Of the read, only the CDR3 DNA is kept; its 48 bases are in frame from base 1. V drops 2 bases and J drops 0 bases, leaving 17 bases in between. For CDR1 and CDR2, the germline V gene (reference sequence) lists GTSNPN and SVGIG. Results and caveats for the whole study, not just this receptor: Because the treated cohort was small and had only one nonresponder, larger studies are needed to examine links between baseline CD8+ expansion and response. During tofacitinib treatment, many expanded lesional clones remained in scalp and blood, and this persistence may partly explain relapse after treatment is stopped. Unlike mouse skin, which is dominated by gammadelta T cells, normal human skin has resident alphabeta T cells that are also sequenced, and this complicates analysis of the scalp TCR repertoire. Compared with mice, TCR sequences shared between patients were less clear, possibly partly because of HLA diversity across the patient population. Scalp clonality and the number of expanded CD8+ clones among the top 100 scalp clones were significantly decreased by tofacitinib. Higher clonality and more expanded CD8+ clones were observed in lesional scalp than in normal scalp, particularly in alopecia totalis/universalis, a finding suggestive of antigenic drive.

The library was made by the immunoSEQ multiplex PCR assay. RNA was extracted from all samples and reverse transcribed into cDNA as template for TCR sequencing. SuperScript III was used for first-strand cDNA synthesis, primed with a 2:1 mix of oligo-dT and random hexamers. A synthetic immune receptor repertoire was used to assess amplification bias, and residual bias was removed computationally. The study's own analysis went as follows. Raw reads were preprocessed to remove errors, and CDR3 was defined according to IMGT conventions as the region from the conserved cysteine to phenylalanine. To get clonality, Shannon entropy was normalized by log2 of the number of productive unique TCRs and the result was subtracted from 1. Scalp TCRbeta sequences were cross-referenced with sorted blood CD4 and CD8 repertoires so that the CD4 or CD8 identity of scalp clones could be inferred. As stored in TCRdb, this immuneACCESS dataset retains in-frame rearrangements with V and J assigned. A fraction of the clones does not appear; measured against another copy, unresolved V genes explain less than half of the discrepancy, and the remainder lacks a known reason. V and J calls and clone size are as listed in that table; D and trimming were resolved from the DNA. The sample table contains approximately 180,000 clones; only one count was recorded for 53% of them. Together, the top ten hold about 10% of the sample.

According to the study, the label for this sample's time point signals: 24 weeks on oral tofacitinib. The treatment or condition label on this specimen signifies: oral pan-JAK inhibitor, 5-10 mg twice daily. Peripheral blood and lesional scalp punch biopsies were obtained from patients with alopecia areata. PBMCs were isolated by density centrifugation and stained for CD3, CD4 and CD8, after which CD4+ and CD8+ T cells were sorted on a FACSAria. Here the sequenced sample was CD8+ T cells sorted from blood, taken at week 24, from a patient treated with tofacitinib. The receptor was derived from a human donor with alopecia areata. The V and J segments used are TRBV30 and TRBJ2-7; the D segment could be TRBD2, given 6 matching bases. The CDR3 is CAWSPLGGSSSYEQYF. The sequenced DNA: TGTGCCTGGAGTCCTCTTGGGGGGAGTAGCTCCTACGAGCAGTACTTC. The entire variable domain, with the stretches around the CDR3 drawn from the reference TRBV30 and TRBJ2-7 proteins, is SQTIHQWPATLVQPVGSPLSLECTVEGTSNPNLYWYRQAAGRGLQLLFYSVGIGQISSEVPQNLSASRPQDRQFILSSKKLLLSDSGFYLCAWSPLGGSSSYEQYFGPGTRLTVT.